This is a list of T cell receptor beta chains from one sample in a study of cytotoxic CD8 clonotypes in ibrutinib-treated CLL. Using immunoSEQ multiplex PCR, the repertoire was profiled, and TCRdb retains in-frame clones only, with some absent. This sample yields 270,000 or so clones, of which around 69% are seen a single time; roughly 5.7% belongs to the top ten. The starting material was PBMCs, obtained at disease progression, from a patient treated with ibrutinib. All receptors derive from a human donor with chronic lymphocytic leukemia. CDR3s leave out the opening cysteine and the closing phenylalanine or tryptophan. The order of the fields is clone size, J gene, V gene, CDR3 protein. Rows may omit the clone size; those that give it use once, few, many or a size class.

>-|TRBJ1-4|TRBV5-1
ASSSGSYEKLF
>-|TRBJ1-5|TRBV5-1
ASSPGTGFSNQPQH
>-|TRBJ1-4|TRBV4-1
ASSPRQGFPISTNEKLF
>-|TRBJ1-2|TRBV27
ASSPRTGGAKNYGYT
>-|TRBJ1-1|TRBV7-3
ASSKGNTEAF
>-|TRBJ1-3|TRBV25-1
ASSLGLSGNTIY
>once|TRBJ2-7|TRBV2
ASTAASGSHEQY
>-|TRBJ2-3|TRBV4-3
ASSPRSKGLRTDTQY
>-|TRBJ2-1|TRBV21-1
ASSNIPTRESNEQF
>-|TRBJ2-7|TRBV2
ASREQGRNYEQY
>once|TRBJ2-1|TRBV9
ASSVAGLAGGYEQF
>-|TRBJ1-3|TRBV20-1
SAIQGYTIY
>-|TRBJ2-7|TRBV4-1
ASRPTTTGTYEQY
>-|TRBJ2-5|TRBV29-1
SVELYQETQY
>-|TRBJ2-1|TRBV5-1
ASSLGMASYNEQF
>-|TRBJ1-1|TRBV19
ASSIAGPLGPEAF
>-|TRBJ2-3|TRBV9
ASSPGGRNTDTQY
>-|TRBJ2-3|TRBV6-5
ASSWDSMGADTQY
>-|TRBJ1-2|TRBV6-5
ASSYSRVYGYT
>-|TRBJ2-7|TRBV5-4
ASSSGTGEWEQY
>-|TRBJ2-3|TRBV4-1
ASSQGTTIRTDTQY
>-|TRBJ1-2|TRBV5-1
ASSLGDGSYGYT
>few|TRBJ2-3|TRBV9
ASSPRLSTDTQY
>-|TRBJ2-5|TRBV11-2
ASSLEGRRGETQY
>-|TRBJ2-2|TRBV11-2
ASRQGVGELF
>-|TRBJ2-7|TRBV5-1
ASSRGLAGLSSYEQY
>-|TRBJ1-2|TRBV6-6
ASSQDSGTVYGYT
>-|TRBJ2-7|TRBV25-1
ASSALGSAYEQY
>-|TRBJ1-1|TRBV5-8
ASSLVRQGHTEAF
>few|TRBJ2-2|TRBV10-1
ASSRDRRGGELF
>-|TRBJ2-7|TRBV28
ASSFRDRDYEQY
>-|TRBJ2-5|TRBV4-1
ASSQTRDRGLWETQY
>-|TRBJ1-6|TRBV21-1
ASSTPGHRTYSPLH
>many|TRBJ2-7|TRBV14
ASSQDWGHQY
>once|TRBJ2-6|TRBV6-1
ASSEPTGTFRSGANVLT
>-|TRBJ2-1|TRBV10-3
AISEGNRGHQF
>-|TRBJ2-2|TRBV9
ATKSGPNTGELF
>-|TRBJ1-5|TRBV4-3
ASSQDSMEPQH
>-|TRBJ1-3|TRBV2
ASSDHGNTIY
>once|TRBJ2-5|TRBV6-4
ASAPSGETQY
>-|TRBJ2-7|TRBV5-8
ASSFAWGKWSYEQY
>-|TRBJ2-7|TRBV27
ASSTLSTSGPYEQY
>-|TRBJ1-6|TRBV7-2
ASSLSGGGNSPLH
>-|TRBJ2-5|TRBV2
ASRIGDLVQETQY
>-|TRBJ1-1|TRBV7-2
ASSLDKQGRAF
>once|TRBJ2-2|TRBV18
ASSPFSRDTGELF
>-|TRBJ1-6|TRBV27
ASSPGTGVSPLH
>once|TRBJ1-2|TRBV5-4
ASRGNQGSGYT
>-|TRBJ2-4|TRBV9
ASSVGTSGLLAKNIQY
>-|TRBJ2-3|TRBV2
ASSDLGRSTDTQY
>-|TRBJ2-1|TRBV7-3
ASSSSSGGYRNEQF
>-|TRBJ1-2|TRBV19
ASRRQGVDGYT